The 26 T cell receptor beta chains in this list originate from one sample, sequenced in a study of T cells in Graves' hyperthyroidism and ophthalmopathy. TCR beta CDR3 region amplification was performed from RNA transcripts. A set of HTBI primers served as the primers for a first-round RT-PCR of the TCR CDR3. Each CDR3 protein gets one entry after TCRdb re-called the multiplex PCR reads with MiXCR. The sample carries about 280,000 distinct CDR3 sequences, around 25% recorded once. The sample taken for sequencing was blood. These receptors came from a middle-aged man with Graves' hyperthyroidism that later progressed to Graves' ophthalmopathy.

J is TRBJ2-7 and V is TRBV7-8; D is possibly TRBD2 (5 bases). The germline CDR1 and CDR2 sequences are SGHVS and FQNEAQ. V dropped 5 bases and J dropped 5 bases, with 16 bases sitting between them. The CDR3 covers 14 residues. For the CDR3, the DNA is TGTGCCAGCAGCGTCAGAGCTCCGGGAAACGAGCAGTACTTC. It codes for CASSVRAPGNEQYF. The full variable domain, with the rest looked up from reference TRBV7-8 and TRBJ2-7, is GAGVSQSPRYKVAKRGQDVALRCDPISGHVSLFWYQQALGQGPEFLTYFQNEAQLDKSGLPSDRFFAERPEGSVSTLKIQRTQQEDSAVYLCASSVRAPGNEQYFGPGTRLTVT.

This clonotype was counted many times. The chain recombines TRBV25-1 with TRBJ1-2; no clear D. Trimming took 3 bases from V and 3 from J, leaving 17 bases between them. CDR1 and CDR2 from the germline V gene are MGHDK and SYGVNS. This CDR3 is built from 16 residues. This chain's CDR3 is CASSDPRPGSDYGYTF. The DNA of the CDR3 is TGTGCCAGCAGTGATCCCCGACCGGGCTCAGACTATGGCTACACCTTC.

Many counts were recorded for this clonotype. The V and J genes are TRBV5-1 and TRBJ1-5; D is uncertain. This CDR3 is 12 amino acids long. The V and J ends lost 1 base and 6 bases respectively, with 5 bases between them. The germline V gene has CDR1 SGHRS and CDR2 YFSETQ. CDR3 loop: CASSLSRQPQHF. As DNA, the CDR3 is TGCGCCAGCAGCTTGTCTCGTCAGCCCCAGCATTTT. Full variable domain (remainder filled in from reference TRBV5-1 and TRBJ1-5): KAGVTQTPRYLIKTRGQQVTLSCSPISGHRSVSWYQQTPGQGLQFLFEYFSETQRNKGNFPGRFSGRQFSNSRSEMNVSTLELGDSALYLCASSLSRQPQHFGDGTRLSIL.

This clonotype was recorded many times. The chain has TRBV10-3 and TRBJ2-7; 7 bases line up with TRBD1. Trimming cost V 4 bases and J 7 bases; bases outside gene matches: 7. This CDR3 region has 13 residues. CDR1 ENHRY and CDR2 SYGVKD come from the germline V gene. As DNA, the CDR3 is TGTGCCATCAGTGGGGGACAGCGAATTGAGCAGTACTTC. This sequence encodes CAISGGQRIEQYF.

In the case of this clonotype: The junction and the germline gene differ at one end; a read error may be behind it. The CDR3 DNA sequence: TGTGCCAGCAGTATATGGAGGGAGAACCCGGCACACTTC. It specifies CASSIWRENPAHF. The V gene is TRBV25-1, the J gene TRBJ2-5; possible D gene TRBD2, 6 bases. Germline values: CDR1 MGHDK, CDR2 SYGVNS. CDR3 length: 13 residues. Filled out from reference TRBV25-1 and TRBJ2-5, the complete variable domain reads EADIYQTPRYLVIGTGKKITLECSQTMGHDKMYWYQQDPGMELHLIHYSYGVNSTEKGDLSSESTVSRIRTEHFPLTLESARPSHTSQYLCASSIWRENPAHFGPGTRLLVL.

The chain carries TRBV6-2 or TRBV6-3 and TRBJ2-4; possible D gene TRBD1, 6 bases. Trimming left V 6 bases short and J 0 bases short, with 9 bases between. The CDR3 has 14 residues. CDR1 and CDR2 from the germline V gene are MNHEY and SVGEGT. The DNA of the CDR3 is TGTGCCAGCAGGGACAGTCTAGCCAAAAACATTCAGTACTTC. It is translated as CASRDSLAKNIQYF.

The V gene is TRBV12-3 or TRBV12-4, the J gene TRBJ1-5, with unresolved D. The ends were cut back, 0 bases at V and 1 base at J, with 10 bases in the middle. The CDR3 is made up of 16 amino acids. CDR3 sequence: CASSLASGLSNQPQHF. The CDR3 DNA is TGTGCCAGCAGTTTAGCCTCCGGGTTGAGCAATCAGCCCCAGCATTTT.

This clonotype was observed at least ten times. This chain links TRBV19 with TRBJ2-7; 10 nucleotides agree with TRBD1. The CDR3 covers 15 residues. The V segment lost 8 bases and the J segment 1 base; nucleotides outside the gene matches: 8. Looked up from germline, CDR1 is LNHDA and CDR2 is SQIVND (reference sequence). The CDR3 here is CASAPGTGVSYEQYF. CDR3 DNA: TGTGCCAGTGCCCCCGGGACAGGGGTATCCTACGAGCAGTACTTC.

This clonotype was detected ten times or more. The chain is built from TRBV2 and TRBJ2-7; the match to TRBD1 covers 8 bases. Germline CDR1 and CDR2: SNHLY and FYNNEI. CDR3 size: 15 residues. V lost 4 bases, J lost 4 bases, and 9 bases stayed unmatched. Here the CDR3 reads CASSVLGQGGYEQYF. CDR3 DNA: TGTGCCAGCAGTGTCCTCGGACAGGGTGGATACGAGCAGTACTTC.

This clonotype was seen only a few times. The J gene is TRBJ2-7, the V gene TRBV6-2 or TRBV6-3, with D possibly matching TRBD2 (5 bases). Germline V lookup: CDR1 MNHEY, CDR2 SVGEGT. The CDR3 loop spans 13 amino acids. The CDR3 DNA reads as TGTACCCGATCGGGCCTAGCCTTCGACGAGCAGTACTTC. This gives the protein CTRSGLAFDEQYF.

This clonotype is medium-sized (0.01 to 0.1%) by share. The rearrangement links TRBV6-5 to TRBJ1-1; D is uncertain. Germline V gives CDR1 MNHEY, CDR2 SVGAGI. The V end lost 2 bases, the J end lost 1 base, and 5 bases lay between the germline ends. The length of the CDR3 is 13 residues. The CDR3 loop reads CASSYMPNTEAFF. The CDR3 nucleotides read TGTGCCAGCAGTTACATGCCGAACACTGAAGCTTTCTTT.

This clonotype showed up many times. This sequence joins TRBV20-1 and TRBJ2-5; TRBD2 might be the D (5 bases). Per germline, CDR1 DFQATT and CDR2 SNEGSKA (reference sequence). CDR3 length: 13 amino acids. Trimming took 0 bases from V and 2 from J, leaving 7 bases between them. The CDR3 nucleotides are TGCAGTGCTAGAGATCAGCGGCAAGAGACCCAGTACTTC. Its translation is CSARDQRQETQYF.

In this sample, this clonotype turned up many times. The chain links TRBV6-1 to TRBJ1-2; D remains ambiguous. There are 14 residues in the CDR3. The V end lost 7 bases, the J end lost 5 bases, and 17 bases lay between the germline ends. Germline V gene data show CDR1 as MNHNS and CDR2 as SASEGT. The CDR3 nucleotides are TGTGCCAGCACCGTTAACCCTGGAGTTTATGGCTACACCTTC. Translated, it gives CASTVNPGVYGYTF.

This clonotype has only a few counts. Just one base apart from a much larger clone, this may be a read error. This rearrangement joins TRBV5-1 to TRBJ2-7; the D is unclear. Per germline, CDR1 SGHRS and CDR2 YFSETQ. V was trimmed by 2 bases and J by 7 bases, leaving 16 bases between them. The CDR3 is 14 amino acids. For the CDR3, the DNA is TGCGCCAGCAGCTTCCTCGAACGATGGAATGAGCAGTACTTC. Its protein is CASSFLERWNEQYF.

The chain has TRBV25-1 and TRBJ1-1, with a weak D call TRBD1 (5 bases). Germline CDR1 is MGHDK and CDR2 is SYGVNS. V was cut by 6 bases and J by 5 bases, with 10 bases left in between. There are 12 residues in the CDR3. For the CDR3, the DNA is TGTGCCAGCAGGGCGGGGGGTACTGAAGCTTTCTTT. As protein: CASRAGGTEAFF.

This clonotype was detected many times. This sequence joins TRBV11-2 and TRBJ2-2, with 9 positions matching TRBD2. The CDR3 length is 17 residues. Germline lookup yields CDR1 SGHAT and CDR2 FQNNGV. Trimming took 5 bases from V and 7 from J; bases not matched to a gene: 14. CDR3 protein: CASSPSAVSGGGGELFF. The CDR3, as DNA: TGTGCCAGCAGCCCCTCGGCGGTTAGCGGGGGAGGCGGGGAGCTGTTTTTT.

By proportion, this clonotype is medium-sized (0.01 to 0.1%). This chain joins TRBV12-3 or TRBV12-4 and TRBJ1-1; D is ambiguous. The CDR3 length is 13 residues. V gave up 0 bases and J gave up 9 bases, with 11 bases separating them. CDR3 DNA: TGTGCCAGCAGTTTAGCACCCAAGGAAAAAGCTTTCTTT. This encodes CASSLAPKEKAFF.

The chain combines TRBV7-4 with TRBJ2-7; TRBD2 matches at 9 bases. The CDR3 is made up of 15 amino acids. Germline V gives CDR1 SGHVT, CDR2 SQSDAQ. Trimming took 5 bases from V and 5 from J; bases not matched to a gene: 10. The CDR3 DNA reads as TGTGCCAGCAGCCCAGGCGCTAGCGGGAACGACGAGCAGTACTTC. The encoded protein is CASSPGASGNDEQYF.

Regarding this clonotype: With a much larger clone just one base away, this may be a read error. The chain employs TRBV12-3 or TRBV12-4 and TRBJ2-3; possibly TRBD1 for D (6 bases). The CDR3 has 16 amino acids. V was trimmed by 2 bases and J by 5 bases, leaving 17 bases between them. The CDR3 protein is CASSLFGRGFGDTQYF. The CDR3 DNA sequence: TGTGCCAGCAGTTTATTTGGCAGGGGATTTGGAGATACGCAGTATTTT.

This clonotype was detected many times. The chain combines TRBV11-2 with TRBJ2-7, with 7 bases matching TRBD1. After removal of 6 bases from V and 1 base from J, the junction contained 6 bases not matched to a gene. The CDR3 extends over 14 amino acids. Germline V gene lookup returns CDR1 SGHAT and CDR2 FQNNGV. The CDR3 spells CASSNRDSSYEQYF. The CDR3 coding sequence is TGTGCCAGCAGTAACCGGGACAGTTCCTACGAGCAGTACTTC.

The rearrangement joins TRBV12-3 or TRBV12-4 to TRBJ2-6; D remains ambiguous. The V end was cut by 0 bases, the J end by 8 bases, with 5 bases between. The CDR3 totals 13 residues. This CDR3 reads CASSLAGPNVLTF. The CDR3 DNA follows: TGTGCCAGCAGTTTAGCAGGCCCCAACGTCCTGACTTTC.

This clonotype was counted many times. The genes are TRBV10-3 and TRBJ2-2; D unresolved. This CDR3 spans 16 amino acids. Trimming took 0 bases from V and 3 from J, leaving 11 bases between them. Germline lookup yields CDR1 ENHRY and CDR2 SYGVKD. CDR3 sequence reads: CAISESRQADTGELFF. The CDR3 region has the DNA TGTGCCATCAGTGAGTCGAGGCAGGCGGACACCGGGGAGCTGTTTTTT.

This clonotype was seen repeatedly, ten times or more. This chain joins TRBV28 and TRBJ2-7, with 10 bases identical to TRBD1. V dropped 5 bases and J dropped 3; count of bases not matched to a gene: 13. CDR1 and CDR2 (germline): MDHEN, SYDVKM. The CDR3 has 17 amino acids. CDR3 residues: CASSLRGDGTGDYEQYF. In DNA form, the CDR3 reads TGTGCCAGCAGTCTCCGGGGCGATGGGACAGGGGACTACGAGCAGTACTTC.

Many counts were recorded for this clonotype. The gene calls are TRBV12-3 or TRBV12-4 and TRBJ2-7; D not resolved. With 5 bases removed from V and 2 bases from J, the gap between germline ends came to 19 bases. The CDR3 sequence is 16 residues long. DNA of the CDR3: TGTGCCAGCAGTCCTCCCCCCAACCGCCCTACCTACGAGCAGTACTTC. Translated: CASSPPPNRPTYEQYF.

The rearrangement joins TRBV12-3 or TRBV12-4 to TRBJ2-4; 7 bases fit TRBD2. The V and J ends lost 6 bases and 9 bases, in that order; junction bases with no gene match: 20. This CDR3 is built from 17 residues. The CDR3 loop is CASSRPPSGVPDSIQYF. CDR3 in DNA: TGTGCCAGCAGCCGCCCCCCGAGCGGGGTTCCGGATAGCATTCAGTACTTC.

The chain uses TRBV2 and TRBJ2-7; D not resolved. The V gene's germline CDR1 is SNHLY and CDR2 FYNNEI. Trimming stripped 0 bases from V and 12 bases from J, with 3 bases between. The CDR3 is made up of 9 amino acids. CDR3 loop: CASSEAAYF. CDR3 nucleotides: TGTGCCAGCAGTGAAGCGGCGTACTTC.